Reported below is one T cell receptor (beta chain). Its antigen is undetermined. Sequencing used immunoSEQ multiplex PCR; TCRdb keeps in-frame clones, though not all of them. The sample has some 11,000 clones, about 87% seen once. This record comes from a study of a mutant IDH1 vaccine in newly diagnosed glioma. In the study overall: Patients were started on vaccination 4-6 weeks after radiotherapy alone, or with temozolomide cycles.

Germline-derived CDR1 and CDR2 are LNHNV and YYDKDF (reference sequence). The CDR3 runs 13 residues. Trimming pared 1 base from V and 6 bases from J, leaving 10 bases between. Time point indicated: week 23, last vaccination. Vaccination used 300 ug of mutant IDH1 20-mer peptide per dose, with topical imiquimod. Donors' newly diagnosed IDH1-mutant WHO grade 3 or 4 astrocytomas lacked nuclear ATRX. The sample here was PBMCs, taken from a glioma patient whose treatment included an IDH1 peptide vaccine. The V and J genes are TRBV15 and TRBJ2-7; D unresolved. This receptor was identified in a woman between 40 and 50 years old with glioma. Some clones in this sample may be carry-over from other donors' samples. The CDR3 here is CATSRVESTEQYF. In nucleotides, the CDR3 is TGTGCCACCAGCAGAGTGGAGTCGACCGAGCAGTACTTC.